The source of this T cell receptor (beta chain) is a study of blood T cell repertoires in COVID-19. In the study overall: From the United States, Italy and Spain came samples of acute and convalescent COVID-19. T cells, B-cell-depleted T cells, or PBMCs supplied cDNA or gDNA.

Authors' processing steps: Amplification with reference gene primers provided the estimates of nucleated cell counts. Using immunoSEQ multiplex PCR, the repertoire was profiled, and TCRdb retains in-frame clones only, with some absent. Clonal size and the V and J genes are those of that table, whereas D and trimming came from the DNA. This table has about 190,000 clones, about four fifths appearing once. The sample holds one count of this clone. CDR3 length equals 14 residues. V shed 6 bases, J shed 6 bases, and the junction held 0 bases outside the gene matches. Germline-derived CDR1 and CDR2 are MNHEY and SMNVEV (reference sequence).

The V and J genes are TRBV27 and TRBJ2-3, with 16 bases lining up with TRBD2. Sequenced input: peripheral blood. The receptor was derived from a woman aged 40 to 49 with acute or convalescent COVID-19. The CDR3 sequence: CASRGLAGGDTQYF. The CDR3 DNA follows: TGTGCCAGCAGGGGACTAGCGGGGGGGGATACGCAGTATTTT.